What follows are 26 T cell receptor beta chains derived from one specimen sequenced in a study of T-cell reconstitution after alpha-beta-depleted transplantation in children. Unique molecular identifiers were incorporated into the prepared TCRbeta library. TCRdb called the PCR reads again in MiXCR, with one record for every CDR3 protein. The table has around 360,000 distinct CDR3 sequences, 10% to 13% seen once. Sequenced material: PBMCs from the stem cell graft donor, taken from the stem cell graft. All receptors come from a human donor who donated a stem cell graft to a child with acute lymphoblastic leukemia.

This clonotype was seen only a few times. The V call is TRBV20-1, the J call TRBJ2-2; no reliable D call. CDR3 size: 15 residues. Germline V gene lookup returns CDR1 DFQATT and CDR2 SNEGSKA (reference sequence). Trimming stripped 0 bases from V and 1 base from J, with 9 bases between. For the CDR3, the DNA is TGCAGTGCTAGAGATGGGCTTTTGAACACCGGGGAGCTGTTTTTT. Its translation is CSARDGLLNTGELFF.

The V call is TRBV3-1, the J call TRBJ1-1; no definite D call. The V gene's germline CDR1 is LGHDT and CDR2 YNNKEL (reference sequence). Trimming shortened V by 1 base and J by 0 bases, and 3 bases separated the two germline ends. The CDR3 sequence is 13 residues long. The CDR3: CASSQVLNTEAFF. In DNA, the CDR3 is TGTGCCAGCAGCCAAGTCTTGAACACTGAAGCTTTCTTT.

This chain joins TRBV7-9 and TRBJ2-1; 8 bases match TRBD2. This CDR3 has 15 amino acids. V was pared by 4 bases and J by 4 bases, with 6 bases of the junction left unmatched. From germline, CDR1 is SEHNR and CDR2 FQNEAQ (reference sequence). CDR3 nucleotide sequence: TGTGCCAGCAGCTCAGGGACTAGAAGGTACAATGAGCAGTTCTTC. The encoded protein is CASSSGTRRYNEQFF.

In its sample, this clonotype was seen many times. The rearrangement links TRBV5-1 to TRBJ1-4; D ambiguous. The CDR3 sequence is 13 residues long. Deletions cut 4 bases from V and 0 bases from J, with 4 bases between. CDR1 and CDR2 from the germline V gene are SGHRS and YFSETQ. CDR3 protein: CASSPATNEKLFF. For the CDR3, the DNA is TGCGCCAGCAGCCCCGCAACTAATGAAAAACTGTTTTTT. The variable domain in full, completed from reference TRBV5-1 and TRBJ1-4, reads KAGVTQTPRYLIKTRGQQVTLSCSPISGHRSVSWYQQTPGQGLQFLFEYFSETQRNKGNFPGRFSGRQFSNSRSEMNVSTLELGDSALYLCASSPATNEKLFFGSGTQLSVL.

In its sample, this clonotype was seen many times. The V call is TRBV27, the J call TRBJ1-5; no reliable D call. The germline gives CDR1 MNHEY, CDR2 SMNVEV (reference sequence). V lost 5 bases and J lost 2, with 7 bases in between. The CDR3 has 13 residues. The CDR3 is CASSPLGNQPQHF. CDR3 bases: TGTGCCAGCAGTCCCCTGGGCAATCAGCCCCAGCATTTT.

This chain links TRBV2 with TRBJ2-2; TRBD1 agrees at 8 bases. The CDR3 loop spans 17 amino acids. Germline trimming cut 11 bases from V and 1 base from J; bases unmatched to any gene: 15. Germline CDR1 reads SNHLY; CDR2 reads FYNNEI. The CDR3 sequence is CAGCGTGLNLNTGELFF. As DNA, the CDR3 is TGTGCCGGTTGTGGGACAGGCCTTAACTTGAACACCGGGGAGCTGTTTTTT.

This clonotype was observed a handful of times. V usage is TRBV28 and J usage is TRBJ2-1, with D maybe TRBD2 (5 bases). Per germline, CDR1 MDHEN and CDR2 SYDVKM. The CDR3 extends over 16 amino acids. Deletions cut 8 bases from V and 4 bases from J, with 21 bases between. CDR3 protein: CASQTSGKNFYNEQFF. CDR3 in DNA: TGTGCCAGCCAGACTTCCGGGAAAAACTTTTACAATGAGCAGTTCTTC.

In this sample, this clonotype turned up many times. V is TRBV29-1 and J is TRBJ2-7; TRBD2 is a possible D gene (5 bases). The germline gives CDR1 SQVTM, CDR2 ANQGSEA. Deletions cut 7 bases from V and 0 bases from J, with 13 bases between. This CDR3 has 13 amino acids. Written as DNA, the CDR3 is TGCAGCGCCAAAAGAGGGATCTCCTACGAGCAGTACTTC. It is translated as CSAKRGISYEQYF.

At least ten counts were recorded for this clonotype. V gene TRBV7-9 combines with J gene TRBJ2-1; no reliable D call. CDR3 length: 15 residues. V was trimmed by 2 bases and J by 3 bases, leaving 11 bases between them. Germline V gene data show CDR1 as SEHNR and CDR2 as FQNEAQ (reference sequence). The CDR3 region has the DNA TGTGCCAGCAGCTTACCTCCGGGCGGCTACAATGAGCAGTTCTTC. Its protein is CASSLPPGGYNEQFF.

This clonotype turned up a few times. This chain links TRBV5-1 with TRBJ2-5, with D maybe TRBD2 (5 bases). Trimming removed 4 bases from V and 5 bases from J, with 15 bases in between. The CDR3 length is 14 residues. Germline V gives CDR1 SGHRS, CDR2 YFSETQ. CDR3 sequence: CASSPLVSEETQYF. In nucleotides, the CDR3 is TGCGCCAGCAGCCCACTAGTTTCCGAGGAGACCCAGTACTTC.

V usage is TRBV3-1 and J usage is TRBJ2-2, with 8 bases aligning to TRBD2. The CDR3 runs 14 residues. CDR1 is LGHDT and CDR2 is YNNKEL in the germline V gene (reference sequence). V dropped 4 bases and J dropped 3; count of bases not matched to a gene: 1. CDR3 coding DNA: TGTGCCAGCAGCCCGACTAGCGACACCGGGGAGCTGTTTTTT. It is translated as CASSPTSDTGELFF.

This clonotype was detected only a few times. The CDR3 DNA sequence: TGTGCCACCAGTGATTTTACAGGGAGGAATGAGCAGTTCTTC. This encodes CATSDFTGRNEQFF. The gene calls are TRBV24-1 and TRBJ2-1, with D perhaps TRBD1 or TRBD2 (6 bases each). The CDR3 length is 14 residues. Per the germline V gene, CDR1 is KGHDR and CDR2 is SFDVKD. V lost 1 base, J lost 7 bases, and 10 bases lay in between.

The table lists this clonotype with a few counts. This CDR3 is CASSLDTGYEQFF. CDR3 in DNA: TGTGCCAGCAGTTTAGATACAGGGTATGAGCAGTTCTTC. The chain carries TRBV12-3 or TRBV12-4 and TRBJ2-1; a possible D gene is TRBD1 (6 bases). Trimming shortened V by 1 base and J by 8 bases, and 9 bases separated the two germline ends. CDR3 length: 13 amino acids.

This rearrangement joins TRBV2 to TRBJ2-7; 14 bases agree with TRBD2. The CDR3 totals 14 residues. V lost 6 bases to trimming and J lost 7 bases; unmatched junction nucleotides: 5. Germline values: CDR1 SNHLY, CDR2 FYNNEI. CDR3 in DNA: TGTGCCAGCAGGGGACTAGCGGGGGCTCTGGAGCAGTACTTC. Its protein product is CASRGLAGALEQYF.

The table lists this clonotype with a few counts. The chain joins TRBV7-9 to TRBJ2-7; tentatively, D is TRBD1 (5 bases). The CDR3 covers 14 residues. Between the trimmed V and J ends, which lost 5 bases and 1 base, there was a span of 12 bases. The germline gives CDR1 SEHNR, CDR2 FQNEAQ (reference sequence). CDR3 sequence reads: CASSRTTDSYEQYF. The CDR3 DNA reads TGTGCCAGCAGCAGAACGACAGATTCCTACGAGCAGTACTTC. The complete variable domain, with remaining parts taken from reference TRBV7-9 and TRBJ2-7, reads DTGVSQNPRHKITKRGQNVTFRCDPISEHNRLYWYRQTLGQGPEFLTYFQNEAQLEKSRLLSDRFSAERPKGSFSTLEIQRTEQGDSAMYLCASSRTTDSYEQYFGPGTRLTVT.

This clonotype was counted between two and nine times. V is TRBV25-1 and J is TRBJ2-7; 7 bases align to TRBD1. CDR1 is MGHDK, CDR2 SYGVNS, per germline. J was trimmed by 5 bases and V by 3 bases; bases with no gene match: 10. The CDR3 has 15 residues. DNA of the CDR3: TGTGCCAGCAGTGACCCCGGGGACAGTCCCCACGAGCAGTACTTC. Its protein is CASSDPGDSPHEQYF.

This clonotype was found a few times. The rearrangement uses TRBV29-1 and TRBJ2-1; 8 bases are shared with TRBD1. The ends lost 4 bases at V and 5 bases at J; junction bases unmatched: 7. CDR3 length: 14 residues. The germline V gene encodes CDR1 SQVTM and CDR2 ANQGSEA. CDR3 amino acids: CSVARGQGHNEQFF. The CDR3 DNA sequence: TGCAGCGTTGCCCGCGGACAGGGCCACAATGAGCAGTTCTTC.

The sample holds a few counts of this clonotype. The gene calls are TRBV4-1 and TRBJ2-1, with TRBD1 matching 10 bases. The CDR3 is 20 amino acids. V gave up 3 bases and J gave up 0 bases; unmatched junction bases: 14. Germline loops: CDR1 MGHRA, CDR2 YSYEKL. CDR3 DNA sequence: TGCGCCAGCAGCCACCGTTGGGACAGGGGCACTACTAGCTCCTACAATGAGCAGTTCTTC. It encodes CASSHRWDRGTTSSYNEQFF.

This clonotype was observed many times. The gene calls are TRBV7-2 and TRBJ1-4; 7 nucleotides line up with TRBD1. The CDR3 runs 17 residues. V was clipped by 2 bases and J by 2 bases; unmatched bases: 8. Germline lookup yields CDR1 SGHTA and CDR2 FQGNSA. Here the CDR3 reads CASSLRGGEWTNEKLFF. CDR3 nucleotide sequence: TGTGCCAGCAGCTTACGAGGGGGCGAATGGACTAATGAAAAACTGTTTTTT. Filled out from reference TRBV7-2 and TRBJ1-4, the complete variable domain reads GAGVSQSPSNKVTEKGKDVELRCDPISGHTALYWYRQSLGQGLEFLIYFQGNSAPDKSGLPSDRFSAERTGGSVSTLTIQRTQQEDSAVYLCASSLRGGEWTNEKLFFGSGTQLSVL.

This clonotype appeared a few times. Here the CDR3 DNA reads TGTGCCAGCAGTAACAGCACCACTAACTATGGCTACACCTTC. This codes for CASSNSTTNYGYTF. The V call is TRBV7-9, the J call TRBJ1-2; D is ambiguous. Trimming cost V 6 bases and J 0 bases, with 11 bases left between them. The CDR3 covers 14 residues. Germline V gene lookup returns CDR1 SEHNR and CDR2 FQNEAQ (reference sequence).

The sample holds many counts of this clonotype. The rearrangement links TRBV5-1 to TRBJ2-7; perhaps TRBD2 as D (6 bases). With 4 bases removed from V and 4 bases from J, the gap between germline ends came to 15 bases. This CDR3 is built from 14 residues. Germline lookup yields CDR1 SGHRS and CDR2 YFSETQ. The CDR3 reads CASSQGLSRYEQYF. For the CDR3, the DNA is TGCGCCAGCAGCCAGGGACTCAGTAGGTACGAGCAGTACTTC.

The sample holds many counts of this clonotype. This rearrangement joins TRBV5-1 to TRBJ2-1, with TRBD2 matching over 10 bases. Trimming cost V 4 bases and J 4 bases; bases outside gene matches: 8. Germline V gene sequence: CDR1 SGHRS, CDR2 YFSETQ. This CDR3 contains 16 residues. The DNA for the CDR3 is TGCGCCAGCAGCAGACCTGCTAGCGGGGGTTACAATGAGCAGTTCTTC. This encodes CASSRPASGGYNEQFF.

The chain recombines TRBV28 with TRBJ1-3; D ambiguous. CDR1 is MDHEN, CDR2 SYDVKM, per germline. The V end lost 3 bases, the J end lost 4 bases, and 13 bases lay between the germline ends. This CDR3 region has 15 residues. CDR3 amino acids: CASSFRLYLGNTIYF. In DNA, the CDR3 is TGTGCCAGCAGTTTCCGACTTTACTTGGGAAACACCATATATTTT.

This clonotype was counted a few times. V usage is TRBV28 and J usage is TRBJ2-1; weak D call: TRBD2 (6 bases). CDR1 is MDHEN, CDR2 SYDVKM, per germline. Trimming pared 6 bases from V and 8 bases from J, leaving 20 bases between. This CDR3 has 15 residues. CDR3 loop: CASSWRDPTEDEQFF. DNA for the CDR3: TGTGCCAGCAGCTGGCGGGACCCAACGGAGGATGAGCAGTTCTTC.

The rearrangement links TRBV7-9 to TRBJ2-2, with 8 bases fitting TRBD2. V was pared by 1 base and J by 6 bases, with 4 bases of the junction left unmatched. Germline V gene sequence: CDR1 SEHNR, CDR2 FQNEAQ (reference sequence). CDR3 length: 15 residues. CDR3 sequence (DNA): TGTGCCAGCAGCTTAGGAGCGGGAGTCTCCGGGGAGCTGTTTTTT. This sequence encodes CASSLGAGVSGELFF.

This clonotype came up a few times. The rearrangement joins TRBV6-1 to TRBJ2-7; D gene unclear. The germline V and J ends were trimmed by 2 bases and 0 bases, with 8 bases remaining between them. Germline V lookup: CDR1 MNHNS, CDR2 SASEGT. CDR3 length equals 14 residues. For the CDR3, the DNA is TGTGCCAGCAGTGAACTATCAGTCTCCTACGAGCAGTACTTC. Translation: CASSELSVSYEQYF.